A selection of T cell receptor beta chains follows, all from one sample in a study of blood T cell repertoires in COVID-19. Clones were read by immunoSEQ multiplex PCR, and TCRdb kept only the in-frame ones, dropping some. The repertoire includes around 57,000 clones, about four fifths of them detected once, and around a fifth sits in the top ten. The source material was peripheral blood. The source of these receptors is a woman in her sixties or seventies with acute or convalescent COVID-19. CDR3s include the opening cysteine and the closing phenylalanine or tryptophan. Fields, in order: V gene, clone size, D gene, J gene, CDR3 DNA, CDR3 protein. D genes are given only for firm matches. Size is stated for part of the rows, as once, few or many counts, or as a class when the clone is expanded.

V gene: TRBV6-5
clone size: NA
D gene: NA
J gene: TRBJ1-1
CDR3 DNA: TGTGCCAGCAGCGCAACAGGTAACACTGAAGCTTTCTTT
CDR3 protein: CASSATGNTEAFF

V gene: TRBV19
clone size: few
D gene: TRBD1
J gene: TRBJ1-4
CDR3 DNA: TGTGCCAGCAAGGACAGGGGCACTGCAACTAATGAAAAACTGTTTTTT
CDR3 protein: CASKDRGTATNEKLFF

V gene: TRBV2
clone size: NA
D gene: TRBD1
J gene: TRBJ1-6
CDR3 DNA: TGTGCCAGCACCCTGGACAGGGACAATTCACCCCTCCACTTT
CDR3 protein: CASTLDRDNSPLHF

V gene: TRBV6-1
clone size: NA
D gene: TRBD2
J gene: TRBJ2-5
CDR3 DNA: TGTGCCAGCAGTGAAGGAGGGACTAGCCTAGAGACCCAGTACTTC
CDR3 protein: CASSEGGTSLETQYF

V gene: TRBV6-6
clone size: NA
D gene: TRBD1
J gene: TRBJ1-1
CDR3 DNA: TGTGCCAGCAGTACAGGGGGTCGGACTGAAGCTTTCTTT
CDR3 protein: CASSTGGRTEAFF

V gene: TRBV30
clone size: NA
D gene: TRBD2
J gene: TRBJ2-7
CDR3 DNA: TGTGCCTGGAGCATCCGACCCCTCAGCGGGGGCGACGAGCAGTACTTC
CDR3 protein: CAWSIRPLSGGDEQYF

V gene: TRBV19
clone size: NA
D gene: TRBD1
J gene: TRBJ1-2
CDR3 DNA: TGTGCCAGTAGTACCGGGACAGGTTTAATCGACTATGGCTACACCTTC
CDR3 protein: CASSTGTGLIDYGYTF

V gene: TRBV9
clone size: once
D gene: TRBD2
J gene: TRBJ2-5
CDR3 DNA: TGTGCCAGCAGCGTAGCTTTAGGATTGCCTAGCGGCCAAGAGACCCAGTACTTC
CDR3 protein: CASSVALGLPSGQETQYF

V gene: TRBV19
clone size: NA
D gene: NA
J gene: TRBJ2-6
CDR3 DNA: TGTGCCAGTAGCCGCAGGTCCTCTGGGGCCAACGTCCTGACTTTC
CDR3 protein: CASSRRSSGANVLTF

V gene: TRBV3-1/TRBV3-2
clone size: NA
D gene: NA
J gene: TRBJ1-1
CDR3 DNA: TGTGCCAGCAGCCGCTCCGAGGGCGGATACACTGAAGCTTTCTTT
CDR3 protein: CASSRSEGGYTEAFF

V gene: TRBV6-2/TRBV6-3
clone size: few
D gene: TRBD2
J gene: TRBJ2-7
CDR3 DNA: TGTGCCAGCAGTTACTCGACTAGCGGGGGGAATTACTACGAGCAGTACTTC
CDR3 protein: CASSYSTSGGNYYEQYF

V gene: TRBV5-1
clone size: NA
D gene: NA
J gene: TRBJ2-3
CDR3 DNA: TGCGCCAGCAGCTTGTCGACTGATGTGGGTTCAGATACGCAGTATTTT
CDR3 protein: CASSLSTDVGSDTQYF

V gene: TRBV2
clone size: NA
D gene: TRBD2
J gene: TRBJ2-5
CDR3 DNA: TGTGCCAGCAGTGACCGGGGGGGCCTTGAGACCCAGTACTTC
CDR3 protein: CASSDRGGLETQYF

V gene: TRBV10-1
clone size: NA
D gene: NA
J gene: TRBJ1-5
CDR3 DNA: TGCGCCAGCAGTACGGACTTTCAGCCCCAGCATTTT
CDR3 protein: CASSTDFQPQHF

V gene: TRBV20-1
clone size: NA
D gene: NA
J gene: TRBJ1-4
CDR3 DNA: TGCAGTGCTCTCTGGGAGGAAAAACTGTTTTTT
CDR3 protein: CSALWEEKLFF

V gene: TRBV2
clone size: NA
D gene: NA
J gene: TRBJ1-6
CDR3 DNA: TGTGCCAGCAGGGAGTCCCGTTCACCCCTCCACTTT
CDR3 protein: CASRESRSPLHF

V gene: TRBV11-2
clone size: NA
D gene: NA
J gene: TRBJ2-5
CDR3 DNA: TGTGCCAGCAGACATCTAGGCGATTACCAAGAGACCCAGTACTTC
CDR3 protein: CASRHLGDYQETQYF

V gene: TRBV19
clone size: NA
D gene: TRBD1
J gene: TRBJ1-6
CDR3 DNA: TGTGCCAGTAGTATCTGGACAGGCGGGGGGGATTCACCCCTCCACTTT
CDR3 protein: CASSIWTGGGDSPLHF

V gene: TRBV2
clone size: NA
D gene: NA
J gene: TRBJ1-1
CDR3 DNA: TGTGCCAGCAGTGAAGTTATGAACACTGAAGCTTTCTTT
CDR3 protein: CASSEVMNTEAFF

V gene: TRBV9
clone size: NA
D gene: NA
J gene: TRBJ2-2
CDR3 DNA: TGTGCCAGCAGCGTAGAAGTCATGAGTCCCGGGGAGCTGTTTTTT
CDR3 protein: CASSVEVMSPGELFF

V gene: TRBV10-2
clone size: NA
D gene: NA
J gene: TRBJ1-6
CDR3 DNA: TGCGCCAGCAGTGAGCCCGGACACAATTCACCCCTCCACTTT
CDR3 protein: CASSEPGHNSPLHF

V gene: TRBV27
clone size: once
D gene: TRBD2
J gene: TRBJ2-3
CDR3 DNA: TGTGCCAGCAGTGGTCAGCGGGGGACAACCACAGATACGCAGTATTTT
CDR3 protein: CASSGQRGTTTDTQYF

V gene: TRBV5-8
clone size: NA
D gene: TRBD2
J gene: TRBJ2-1
CDR3 DNA: TGTGCCAGCAGCTTGGGGGGGACTAGCCGGGAGCAGTTCTTC
CDR3 protein: CASSLGGTSREQFF

V gene: TRBV6-2/TRBV6-3
clone size: NA
D gene: TRBD1
J gene: TRBJ2-7
CDR3 DNA: TGTGCCAGCAGTTATTCCGGGACAGGGTTATACGAGCAGTACTTC
CDR3 protein: CASSYSGTGLYEQYF

V gene: TRBV24-1
clone size: NA
D gene: NA
J gene: TRBJ1-4
CDR3 DNA: TGTGCCGCCGGTCCGGCAGGGGATAATGAAAAACTGTTTTTT
CDR3 protein: CAAGPAGDNEKLFF

V gene: TRBV19
clone size: NA
D gene: NA
J gene: TRBJ2-7
CDR3 DNA: TGTGCCAGTGGGGAGAGGTTTATGTACGACGAGCAGTACTTC
CDR3 protein: CASGERFMYDEQYF

V gene: TRBV4-3
clone size: NA
D gene: NA
J gene: TRBJ1-2
CDR3 DNA: TGCGCCAGCAGCCAAGATACTCAAGCTAACTATGGCTACACCTTC
CDR3 protein: CASSQDTQANYGYTF

V gene: TRBV7-2
clone size: once
D gene: NA
J gene: TRBJ2-3
CDR3 DNA: TGTGCCAGCAGCCCCTGGGGCGGGGGCCGCACAGATACGCAGTATTTT
CDR3 protein: CASSPWGGGRTDTQYF

V gene: TRBV7-7
clone size: NA
D gene: NA
J gene: TRBJ2-2
CDR3 DNA: TGTGCTAGCAGCCTCCTTGGGACTTCGAACACCGGGGAGCTGTTTTTT
CDR3 protein: CASSLLGTSNTGELFF

V gene: TRBV10-1
clone size: NA
D gene: TRBD1
J gene: TRBJ2-3
CDR3 DNA: TGCGCCAGCAGTGATCCGGGACAGGGGGTCGATACGCAGTATTTT
CDR3 protein: CASSDPGQGVDTQYF

V gene: TRBV18
clone size: NA
D gene: NA
J gene: TRBJ2-3
CDR3 DNA: TGTGCCAGCTCACCACCGTCCAGGGCAGATACGCAGTATTTT
CDR3 protein: CASSPPSRADTQYF

V gene: TRBV25-1
clone size: NA
D gene: TRBD1
J gene: TRBJ1-5
CDR3 DNA: TGTGCCAGCAGTCCGCAGGGGGCGCGTGGCAATCAGCCCCAGCATTTT
CDR3 protein: CASSPQGARGNQPQHF

V gene: TRBV7-8
clone size: NA
D gene: TRBD2
J gene: TRBJ2-5
CDR3 DNA: TGTGCCAGCAGCTGGGAAGCGGGGGGGCCGCAAGAGACCCAGTACTTC
CDR3 protein: CASSWEAGGPQETQYF

V gene: TRBV18
clone size: NA
D gene: NA
J gene: TRBJ2-2
CDR3 DNA: TGTGCCAGCTCACCAGTTCCAGCGGGCCCGGGGACCGGGGAGCTGTTTTTT
CDR3 protein: CASSPVPAGPGTGELFF

V gene: TRBV14
clone size: once
D gene: TRBD1
J gene: TRBJ2-5
CDR3 DNA: TGTGCCAGCAGCCATCAGAGGGGGCAAGGAGAGACCCAGTACTTC
CDR3 protein: CASSHQRGQGETQYF

V gene: TRBV13
clone size: few
D gene: NA
J gene: TRBJ1-5
CDR3 DNA: TGTGCCAGCAGCTTCGCAGGGGATCAGCCCCAGCATTTT
CDR3 protein: CASSFAGDQPQHF

V gene: TRBV6-5
clone size: NA
D gene: NA
J gene: TRBJ1-1
CDR3 DNA: TGTGCCAGCAGGAGGGATCCCCTGACAGGAGAAGCTTTCTTT
CDR3 protein: CASRRDPLTGEAFF

V gene: TRBV7-2
clone size: NA
D gene: NA
J gene: TRBJ1-1
CDR3 DNA: TGTGCCAGCAGCTTGTTCAGGTCGGACACTGAAGCTTTCTTT
CDR3 protein: CASSLFRSDTEAFF

V gene: TRBV3-1/TRBV3-2
clone size: NA
D gene: NA
J gene: TRBJ2-1
CDR3 DNA: TGTGCCAGCAGCCAAGTGGGCGGGGATGAGCAGTTCTTC
CDR3 protein: CASSQVGGDEQFF

V gene: TRBV15
clone size: NA
D gene: TRBD1
J gene: TRBJ1-1
CDR3 DNA: TGTGCCACCAGCCACGGACAGGGGCCTGAAGCTTTCTTT
CDR3 protein: CATSHGQGPEAFF

V gene: TRBV5-1
clone size: NA
D gene: TRBD1
J gene: TRBJ2-6
CDR3 DNA: TGCGCCAGCAGCTCGGGACAGGCCTCTGGGGCCAACGTCCTGACTTTC
CDR3 protein: CASSSGQASGANVLTF

V gene: TRBV5-5
clone size: NA
D gene: NA
J gene: TRBJ1-4
CDR3 DNA: TGTGCCAGCAGCCCCGGTGGAAGGACAGCCGAGGAAAAACTGTTTTTT
CDR3 protein: CASSPGGRTAEEKLFF